The 18 T cell receptor beta chains listed next were all sequenced from one sample in a study of blood T cells in healthy people across ages. Then a second PCR, running about 6 to 12 cycles, was carried out with a sample-barcoded 5' primer and a J-beta primer mix. TCRdb independently ran MiXCR on the 5' RACE reads; one entry per CDR3 protein. The sample lists 2 million or so distinct CDR3 sequences; around 48% were seen once. Sequenced input: blood. These receptors all stem from a woman between 35 and 50 years old in good health.

The gene calls are TRBV7-2 and TRBJ2-1; D not resolved. The CDR3 is 15 residues long. V was trimmed by 1 base and J by 0 bases, leaving 7 bases between them. Looked up from germline, CDR1 is SGHTA and CDR2 is FQGNSA. The CDR3 loop is CASSLEHISYNEQFF. The CDR3 region has the DNA TGTGCCAGCAGCTTAGAACATATCTCCTACAATGAGCAGTTCTTC.

The V call is TRBV6-5, the J call TRBJ2-3, with a tentative D call TRBD2 (5 bases). Between the trimmed V and J ends, which lost 5 bases and 10 bases, there was a span of 16 bases. This CDR3 contains 13 residues. The germline V gene encodes CDR1 MNHEY and CDR2 SVGAGI. The CDR3 coding sequence is TGTGCCAGCAGTGCTACCCCCGGGATGGCGCAGTATTTT. This codes for CASSATPGMAQYF.

This clonotype was recorded at least ten times. The CDR3 spells CASSLVGANEQFF. CDR3 bases: TGTGCCAGCAGCTTAGTGGGCGCCAATGAGCAGTTCTTC. The chain is built from TRBV7-2 and TRBJ2-1; D remains ambiguous. Trimming cost V 1 base and J 6 bases, with 7 bases left between them. The CDR3 spans 13 residues. CDR1 is SGHTA, CDR2 FQGNSA, per germline.

A few counts support this clonotype. This CDR3 reads CASSLEHTPGGYGYTF. The CDR3 DNA sequence: TGCGCCAGCAGCTTGGAGCACACGCCAGGTGGCTATGGCTACACCTTC. The rearrangement joins TRBV5-1 to TRBJ1-2; D unresolved. V dropped 0 bases and J dropped 4 bases, with 16 bases sitting between them. Germline V gives CDR1 SGHRS, CDR2 YFSETQ. The CDR3 covers 16 residues.

The chain joins TRBV18 to TRBJ2-7; D might be TRBD1 or TRBD2, each matching 6 bases. Trimming took off 8 bases at V and 1 base at J, with 15 bases between the two ends. In germline, CDR1 is KGHSH, CDR2 LQKENI. The CDR3 runs to 14 residues. CDR3 amino acids: CASARGDTSYEQYF. The CDR3 DNA reads as TGTGCCAGCGCGAGGGGGGACACTTCCTACGAGCAGTACTTC.

This clonotype appeared a few times. The CDR3 DNA follows: TGTGCCAGCAGCCCAAGAGGCAGCGGGGGGGACTACAATGAGCAGTTCTTC. Translated: CASSPRGSGGDYNEQFF. The chain links TRBV7-2 to TRBJ2-1, with TRBD2 matching 10 bases. CDR3 length equals 17 residues. CDR1 and CDR2 from the germline V gene are SGHTA and FQGNSA. The J segment lost 3 bases and the V segment lost 5 bases, leaving 10 bases of the junction unmatched.

V is TRBV7-9 and J is TRBJ1-3, with TRBD1 as a possible D gene (6 bases). This CDR3 is built from 16 residues. Deletions cut 5 bases from V and 1 base from J, with 15 bases between. Germline loops: CDR1 SEHNR, CDR2 FQNEAQ (reference sequence). The CDR3 protein is CASSTWDILSGNTIYF. The CDR3 nucleotides read TGTGCCAGCAGCACCTGGGACATCCTTTCTGGAAACACCATATATTTT. Filled out from reference TRBV7-9 and TRBJ1-3, the complete variable domain reads DTGVSQNPRHKITKRGQNVTFRCDPISEHNRLYWYRQTLGQGPEFLTYFQNEAQLEKSRLLSDRFSAERPKGSFSTLEIQRTEQGDSAMYLCASSTWDILSGNTIYFGEGSWLTVV.

The rearrangement links TRBV6-4 to TRBJ1-2; 8 positions match TRBD1. This CDR3 region has 13 residues. The germline gives CDR1 MRHNA, CDR2 SNTAGT. J gave up 6 bases and V 3 bases, and 3 bases lay outside the gene matches. CDR3 residues: CASSEWTGNGYTF. The CDR3 region has the DNA TGTGCCAGCAGTGAGTGGACAGGGAATGGCTACACCTTC.

The chain joins TRBV6-2 or TRBV6-3 to TRBJ2-2, with D perhaps matching TRBD1 (7 bases). V was clipped by 6 bases and J by 4 bases, with 18 bases between them. The germline CDR1 and CDR2 sequences are MNHEY and SVGEGT. This CDR3 has 16 amino acids. In DNA, the CDR3 is TGTGCCAGCAGCAGCGCGGGACAGCTGCCCACCGGGGAGCTGTTTTTT. It is translated as CASSSAGQLPTGELFF.

The rearrangement joins TRBV29-1 to TRBJ2-3, with TRBD1 matching 9 bases. The CDR3 totals 13 residues. Trimming took 7 bases from V and 10 from J; bases not matched to a gene: 12. The germline gives CDR1 SQVTM, CDR2 ANQGSEA. The CDR3 region is CSGTQGARDAQYF. CDR3 DNA sequence: TGCAGCGGGACACAGGGGGCGCGGGATGCGCAGTATTTT.

V is TRBV29-1 and J is TRBJ2-3; 12 bases fit TRBD2. The trim removed 4 bases at V and 5 bases at J, leaving 4 bases unmatched. The CDR3 sequence is 14 residues long. Germline assignment: CDR1 SQVTM and CDR2 ANQGSEA. The CDR3 DNA reads TGCAGCGTTGGGCTAGCGGGGGGGGGAGATACGCAGTATTTT. Translated: CSVGLAGGGDTQYF.

J is TRBJ2-7 and V is TRBV7-9; 9 bases map to TRBD1. V lost 5 bases to trimming and J lost 10 bases; unmatched junction nucleotides: 12. Germline V lookup: CDR1 SEHNR, CDR2 FQNEAQ (reference sequence). The CDR3 contains 14 residues. CDR3 coding DNA: TGTGCCAGCAGCGAGCGGGACAGGGAAGAGGCCCAGTACTTC. It encodes CASSERDREEAQYF.

V is TRBV24-1 and J is TRBJ1-5; D possibly corresponds to TRBD1 (5 bases). This CDR3 has 13 residues. Germline assignment: CDR1 KGHDR and CDR2 SFDVKD. With 7 bases removed from V and 6 bases from J, the gap between germline ends came to 12 bases. CDR3 in amino acids: CATSGRDRQPQHF. In DNA form, the CDR3 reads TGTGCCACCAGCGGCAGGGACCGTCAGCCCCAGCATTTT.

This clonotype was seen a handful of times. The chain recombines TRBV5-1 with TRBJ1-2, with 8 bases aligning to TRBD1. This CDR3 has 15 amino acids. V shed 4 bases and J 3 bases; nucleotides not matched to a gene: 8. Germline lookup yields CDR1 SGHRS and CDR2 YFSETQ. The CDR3 sequence is CASSRDRSSDYGYTF. The DNA for the CDR3 is TGCGCCAGCAGCCGGGACAGGTCGTCTGACTATGGCTACACCTTC. The full variable domain, rest sourced from reference TRBV5-1 and TRBJ1-2, is KAGVTQTPRYLIKTRGQQVTLSCSPISGHRSVSWYQQTPGQGLQFLFEYFSETQRNKGNFPGRFSGRQFSNSRSEMNVSTLELGDSALYLCASSRDRSSDYGYTFGSGTRLTVV.

The rearrangement links TRBV6-2 or TRBV6-3 to TRBJ2-3; D perhaps matches TRBD1 (6 bases). CDR3 length equals 15 residues. From germline, CDR1 is MNHEY and CDR2 SVGEGT. V shed 2 bases and J shed 5 bases, with 14 bases lying between them. The CDR3 protein is CASSYVGIRGDTQYF. CDR3 nucleotides: TGTGCCAGCAGTTACGTCGGGATCAGGGGAGATACGCAGTATTTT.

This clonotype was found a few times. The gene calls are TRBV29-1 and TRBJ2-5, with 9 bases fitting TRBD2. After removal of 7 bases from V and 1 base from J, the junction contained 10 bases not matched to a gene. The CDR3 is made up of 15 amino acids. Germline V gives CDR1 SQVTM, CDR2 ANQGSEA. The CDR3 sequence is CSATRSSGVQETQYF. The DNA for the CDR3 is TGCAGCGCTACGAGATCTAGCGGGGTCCAAGAGACCCAGTACTTC.

In this sample, this clonotype turned up once. The J gene is TRBJ2-5, the V gene TRBV29-1; 9 nucleotides agree with TRBD2. V shed 5 bases, J shed 11 bases, and the junction held 18 bases outside the gene matches. The germline V gene encodes CDR1 SQVTM and CDR2 ANQGSEA. The CDR3 extends over 15 amino acids. This CDR3 is CSVSKGGGAQNEQYF. CDR3 in DNA: TGCAGCGTTTCGAAGGGCGGGGGGGCCCAAAATGAGCAGTACTTC.

This chain links TRBV4-3 with TRBJ2-1; 9 bases map to TRBD2. V was pared by 1 base and J by 10 bases, with 8 bases of the junction left unmatched. The CDR3 runs 15 residues. Germline assignment: CDR1 LGHNA and CDR2 YSLEER. CDR3 loop: CASSQGLAAMGEQFF. The CDR3 DNA is TGCGCCAGCAGCCAAGGACTAGCGGCGATGGGAGAGCAGTTCTTC.